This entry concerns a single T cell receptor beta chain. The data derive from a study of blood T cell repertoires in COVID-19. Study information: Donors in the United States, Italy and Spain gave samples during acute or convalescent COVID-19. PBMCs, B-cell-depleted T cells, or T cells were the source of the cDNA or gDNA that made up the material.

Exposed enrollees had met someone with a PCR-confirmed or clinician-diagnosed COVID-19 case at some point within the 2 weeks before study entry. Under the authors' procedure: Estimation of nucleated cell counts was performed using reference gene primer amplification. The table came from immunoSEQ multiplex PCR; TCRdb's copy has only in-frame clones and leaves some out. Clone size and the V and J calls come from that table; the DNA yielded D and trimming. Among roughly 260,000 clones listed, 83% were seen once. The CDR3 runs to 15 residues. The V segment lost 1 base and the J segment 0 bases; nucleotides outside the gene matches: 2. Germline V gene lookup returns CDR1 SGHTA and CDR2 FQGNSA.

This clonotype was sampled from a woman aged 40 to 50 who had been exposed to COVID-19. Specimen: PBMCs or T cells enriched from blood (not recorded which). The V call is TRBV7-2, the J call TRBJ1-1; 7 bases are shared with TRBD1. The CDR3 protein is CASSLGQGLNTEAFF. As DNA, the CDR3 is TGTGCCAGCAGCTTAGGACAGGGATTGAACACTGAAGCTTTCTTT.